The text below deals with one T cell receptor beta chain. This entry belongs to a study of tumor-infiltrating lymphocytes in oesophageal squamous cell carcinoma. Germline V gene sequence: CDR1 MNHNS, CDR2 SASEGT. This CDR3 region has 13 residues. One entry per CDR3 protein, called by TCRdb with MiXCR from the PCR reads. This sample has under 15,000 distinct CDR3 sequences; around 56% occur once, and the top ten carry about 12%. The sequence derives from a female donor with esophageal squamous cell carcinoma. The specimen was blood. The chain couples TRBV6-1 to TRBJ2-4; no clear D. The last part of the DNA fits TRBJ2-1 better; the J call may be wrong. The CDR3 region is CASSYKRHSSQFF. CDR3 nucleotides: TGTGCCAGCAGTTACAAACGGCATAGTTCGCAGTTCTTC.